This entry concerns a single T cell receptor beta chain. The data belong to a study of blood T cell repertoires in COVID-19. Study-level background: Sites across the United States, Italy and Spain contributed samples from acute and convalescent COVID-19. The analysed material was cDNA or gDNA that came from T cells, B-cell-depleted T cells, or PBMCs.

In the authors' methods: The assay estimated nucleated cells by amplifying reference gene primers. The data were produced by immunoSEQ multiplex PCR, yet TCRdb's version contains in-frame clones alone and is incomplete. For V, J and clone size, that table is used; D and trimming come from the DNA. The repertoire has 88,000 or so clones, around nine tenths of them found once; the top ten carry 6.5% to 9%. The CDR3 covers 12 residues. Between the trimmed V and J ends, which lost 4 bases and 4 bases, there was a span of 7 bases. CDR1 MGHDK and CDR2 SYGVNS come from the germline V gene. The chain couples TRBV25-1 to TRBJ1-2, with D possibly being TRBD1 (5 bases). The sample taken for sequencing was peripheral blood. The source is a man aged 55-75 years with acute or convalescent COVID-19. The CDR3 loop reads CASSVDTYGYTF. The DNA of the CDR3 is TGTGCCAGCAGTGTGGACACCTATGGCTACACCTTC.